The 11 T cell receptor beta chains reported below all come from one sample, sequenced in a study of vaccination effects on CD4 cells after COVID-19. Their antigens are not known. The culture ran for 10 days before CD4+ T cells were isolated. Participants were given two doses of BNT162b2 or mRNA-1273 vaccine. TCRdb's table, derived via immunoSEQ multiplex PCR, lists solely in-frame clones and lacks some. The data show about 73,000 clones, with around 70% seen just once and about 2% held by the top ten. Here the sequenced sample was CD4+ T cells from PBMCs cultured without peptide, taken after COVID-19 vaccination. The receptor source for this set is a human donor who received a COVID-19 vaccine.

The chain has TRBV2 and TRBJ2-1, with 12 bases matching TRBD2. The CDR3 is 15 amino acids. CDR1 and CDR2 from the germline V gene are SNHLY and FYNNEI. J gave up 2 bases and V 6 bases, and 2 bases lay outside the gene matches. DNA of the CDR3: TGTGCCAGCAGGCCTAGCGGGGGGGCCTACAATGAGCAGTTCTTC. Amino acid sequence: CASRPSGGAYNEQFF.

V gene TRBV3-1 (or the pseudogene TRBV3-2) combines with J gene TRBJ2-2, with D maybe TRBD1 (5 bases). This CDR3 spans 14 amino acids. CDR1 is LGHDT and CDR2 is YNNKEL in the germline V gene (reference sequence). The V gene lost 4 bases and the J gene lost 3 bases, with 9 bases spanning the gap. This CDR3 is CASSRRADTGELFF. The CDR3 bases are TGTGCCAGCAGCCGCAGGGCGGACACCGGGGAGCTGTTTTTT.

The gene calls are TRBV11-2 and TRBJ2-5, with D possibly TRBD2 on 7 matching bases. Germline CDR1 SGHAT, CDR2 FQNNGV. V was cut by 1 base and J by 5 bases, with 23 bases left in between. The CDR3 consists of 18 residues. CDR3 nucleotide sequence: TGTGCCAGCAGCTTAGCTCCCCCTCGTGGGGGGGCCTGGGAGACCCAGTACTTC. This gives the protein CASSLAPPRGGAWETQYF.

In DNA, the CDR3 is TGCAGCGTTGAAGTGACAGGGCCCAAAGAGACCCAGTACTTC. It is translated as CSVEVTGPKETQYF. This chain uses TRBV29-1 with TRBJ2-5; 7 bases match TRBD1. The CDR3 is 14 amino acids. CDR1 and CDR2 from the germline V gene are SQVTM and ANQGSEA. Trimming removed 1 base from V and 3 bases from J; junction bases left unmatched: 5.

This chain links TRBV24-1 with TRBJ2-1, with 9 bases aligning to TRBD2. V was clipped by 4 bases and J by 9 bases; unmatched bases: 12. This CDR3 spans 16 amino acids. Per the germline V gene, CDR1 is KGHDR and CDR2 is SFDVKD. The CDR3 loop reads CATSDLGASGESEQFF. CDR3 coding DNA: TGTGCCACCAGTGACCTAGGGGCTAGCGGGGAAAGTGAGCAGTTCTTC.

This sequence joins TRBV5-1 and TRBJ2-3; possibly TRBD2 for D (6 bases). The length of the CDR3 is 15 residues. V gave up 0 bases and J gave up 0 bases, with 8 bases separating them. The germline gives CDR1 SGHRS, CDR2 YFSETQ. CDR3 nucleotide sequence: TGCGCCAGCAGCTTGGGCGGGGATAGCACAGATACGCAGTATTTT. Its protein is CASSLGGDSTDTQYF. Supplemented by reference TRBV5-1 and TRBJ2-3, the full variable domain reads KAGVTQTPRYLIKTRGQQVTLSCSPISGHRSVSWYQQTPGQGLQFLFEYFSETQRNKGNFPGRFSGRQFSNSRSEMNVSTLELGDSALYLCASSLGGDSTDTQYFGPGTRLTVL.

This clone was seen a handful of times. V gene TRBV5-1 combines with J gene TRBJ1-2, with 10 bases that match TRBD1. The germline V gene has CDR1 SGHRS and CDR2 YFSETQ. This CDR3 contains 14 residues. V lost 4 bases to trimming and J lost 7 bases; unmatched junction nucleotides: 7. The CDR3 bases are TGCGCCAGCAGCCCGGGACAGGGGCGTAGTGGCTACACCTTC. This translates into CASSPGQGRSGYTF.

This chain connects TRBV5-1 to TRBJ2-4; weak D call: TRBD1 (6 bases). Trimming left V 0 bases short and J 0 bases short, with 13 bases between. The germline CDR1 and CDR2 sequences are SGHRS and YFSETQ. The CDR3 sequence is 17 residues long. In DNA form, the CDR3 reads TGCGCCAGCAGCTTGGATAAGGACAGACTAGCCAAAAACATTCAGTACTTC. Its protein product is CASSLDKDRLAKNIQYF.

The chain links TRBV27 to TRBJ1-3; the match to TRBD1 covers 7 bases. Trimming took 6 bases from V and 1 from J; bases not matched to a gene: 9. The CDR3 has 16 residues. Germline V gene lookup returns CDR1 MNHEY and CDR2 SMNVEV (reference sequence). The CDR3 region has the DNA TGTGCCAGCAGCTCGGGTTACAGGGGTTCTGGAAACACCATATATTTT. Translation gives CASSSGYRGSGNTIYF.

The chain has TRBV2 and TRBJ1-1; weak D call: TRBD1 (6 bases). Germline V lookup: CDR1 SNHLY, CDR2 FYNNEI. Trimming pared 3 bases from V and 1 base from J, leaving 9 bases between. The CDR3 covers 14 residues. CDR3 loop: CASSETGGNTEAFF. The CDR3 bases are TGTGCCAGCAGTGAGACAGGAGGGAACACTGAAGCTTTCTTT.

CDR3 nucleotides: TGTGCCAGCAGTCGGACGGGGGGCTATGGCTACACCTTC. Encoded protein: CASSRTGGYGYTF. The chain is built from TRBV6-5 and TRBJ1-2; D may be TRBD1 (5 bases). Looked up from germline, CDR1 is MNHEY and CDR2 is SVGAGI. V was shortened by 5 bases and J by 4 bases, with 11 bases between the two germline ends. This CDR3 has 13 residues.